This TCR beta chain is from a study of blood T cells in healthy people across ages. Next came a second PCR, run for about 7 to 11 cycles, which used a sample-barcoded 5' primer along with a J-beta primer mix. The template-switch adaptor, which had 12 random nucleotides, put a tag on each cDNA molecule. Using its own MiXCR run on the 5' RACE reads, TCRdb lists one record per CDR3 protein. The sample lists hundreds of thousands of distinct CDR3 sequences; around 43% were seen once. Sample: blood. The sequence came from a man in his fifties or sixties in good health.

The CDR3 region is CASSIGTSGYTDTQYF. In nucleotides, the CDR3 is TGTGCCAGCAGCATAGGGACTAGCGGGTACACAGATACGCAGTATTTT. The rearrangement links TRBV5-4 to TRBJ2-3, with 12 bases that match TRBD2. Trimming at V came to 4 bases and at J to 2 bases, leaving 5 bases not matched to a gene. Germline values: CDR1 SGHNT, CDR2 YYREEE (reference sequence). This CDR3 has 16 amino acids.